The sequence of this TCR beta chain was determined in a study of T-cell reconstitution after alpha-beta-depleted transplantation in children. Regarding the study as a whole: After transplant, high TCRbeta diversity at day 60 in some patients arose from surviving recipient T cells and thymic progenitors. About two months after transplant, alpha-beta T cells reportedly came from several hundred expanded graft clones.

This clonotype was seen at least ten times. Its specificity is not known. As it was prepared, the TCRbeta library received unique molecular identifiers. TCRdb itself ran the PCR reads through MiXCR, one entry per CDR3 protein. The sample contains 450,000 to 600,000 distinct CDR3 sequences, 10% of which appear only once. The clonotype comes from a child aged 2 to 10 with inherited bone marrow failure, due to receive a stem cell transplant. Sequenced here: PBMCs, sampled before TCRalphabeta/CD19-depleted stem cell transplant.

CDR3 amino acids: CASRQLAGASYNEQFF. The CDR3 coding sequence is TGTGCCAGCAGACAACTAGCGGGGGCCTCCTACAATGAGCAGTTCTTC. This chain joins TRBV27 and TRBJ2-1; TRBD2 agrees at 11 bases. The CDR3 is 16 amino acids. Losses at the gene ends were 6 bases for V and 0 bases for J; bases not matched to a gene: 4. CDR1 is MNHEY and CDR2 is SMNVEV in the germline V gene (reference sequence).